These 19 T cell receptor beta chains were all obtained from the same sample, sequenced in a study of type 1 and type 2 diabetes patients. Genomic DNA was the PCR template. A primer set of 30 forward and 13 reverse primers amplified the CDR3. TCRdb reprocessed the multiplex PCR reads via MiXCR and lists one record per CDR3 protein. The table has about 290,000 distinct CDR3 sequences, approximately 50% seen once; the top ten hold roughly an eighth. Sequencing was done on a sample of peripheral blood mononuclear cells (PBMCs). The receptors come from a man between 18 and 29 years old with type 2 diabetes.

This clonotype was counted at least ten times. The genes are TRBV7-8 and TRBJ1-1; the D gene is possibly TRBD1 (5 bases). Between the trimmed V and J ends, which lost 5 bases and 0 bases, there was a span of 13 bases. The germline gives CDR1 SGHVS, CDR2 FQNEAQ. The CDR3 runs 15 residues. CDR3 coding DNA: TGTGCCAGCAGCCCTCGGACGGACATGAACACTGAAGCTTTCTTT. This translates into CASSPRTDMNTEAFF. Together with reference TRBV7-8 and TRBJ1-1, the CDR3 gives the full variable domain: GAGVSQSPRYKVAKRGQDVALRCDPISGHVSLFWYQQALGQGPEFLTYFQNEAQLDKSGLPSDRFFAERPEGSVSTLKIQRTQQEDSAVYLCASSPRTDMNTEAFFGQGTRLTVV.

This clonotype was recorded at least ten times. This chain joins TRBV24-1 and TRBJ2-3; possibly TRBD2 for D (5 bases). Trimming left V 1 base short and J 2 bases short, with 9 bases between. The CDR3 is 15 residues long. From germline, CDR1 is KGHDR and CDR2 SFDVKD. DNA of the CDR3: TGTGCCACCAGTGATTTTGAGGGAAACACAGATACGCAGTATTTT. It yields the protein CATSDFEGNTDTQYF.

The chain joins TRBV7-2 to TRBJ1-5; 7 bases are shared with TRBD1. Germline trimming cut 5 bases from V and 9 bases from J; bases unmatched to any gene: 7. Germline assignment: CDR1 SGHTA and CDR2 FQGNSA. The CDR3 is 13 amino acids. For the CDR3, the DNA is TGTGCCAGCAGCCGGGACAGAGGTCGGCCCCAGCATTTT. Its translation: CASSRDRGRPQHF. Drawing the rest from reference TRBV7-2 and TRBJ1-5, the complete variable domain is GAGVSQSPSNKVTEKGKDVELRCDPISGHTALYWYRQSLGQGLEFLIYFQGNSAPDKSGLPSDRFSAERTGGSVSTLTIQRTQQEDSAVYLCASSRDRGRPQHFGDGTRLSIL.

This chain joins TRBV6-6 and TRBJ1-1; 7 bases match TRBD1. J was trimmed by 1 base and V by 11 bases; bases with no gene match: 7. Germline loops: CDR1 MNHNY, CDR2 SVGAGI (reference sequence). The CDR3 is made up of 13 amino acids. The CDR3 loop is CAGTGARNTEAFF. The DNA of the CDR3 is TGTGCCGGTACAGGGGCCAGGAACACTGAAGCTTTCTTT.

V usage is TRBV19 and J usage is TRBJ1-5; D not resolved. The CDR3 spans 12 residues. The ends were cut back, 9 bases at V and 9 bases at J, with 15 bases in the middle. The germline V gene has CDR1 LNHDA and CDR2 SQIVND (reference sequence). The chain's CDR3 is CASRGRDWPQHF. CDR3 in DNA: TGTGCCAGCCGAGGACGGGATTGGCCCCAGCATTTT.

This clonotype was seen a handful of times. The rearrangement uses TRBV30 and TRBJ2-2; D is perhaps TRBD2 (6 bases). V was trimmed by 5 bases and J by 3 bases, leaving 10 bases between them. The germline V gene encodes CDR1 GTSNPN and CDR2 SVGIG (reference sequence). The CDR3 extends over 13 amino acids. CDR3 loop: CAWGGTYTGELFF. CDR3 sequence (DNA): TGTGCCTGGGGAGGGACTTACACCGGGGAGCTGTTTTTT.

The V call is TRBV29-1, the J call TRBJ1-1; no definite D call. CDR3 size: 11 residues. CDR1 is SQVTM, CDR2 ANQGSEA, per germline. V was shortened by 3 bases and J by 10 bases, with 12 bases between the two germline ends. CDR3 DNA sequence: TGCAGCGTTGAGGTACGGATCGGAGCTTTCTTT. Amino acid sequence: CSVEVRIGAFF. Together with reference TRBV29-1 and TRBJ1-1, the CDR3 gives the full variable domain: SAVISQKPSRDICQRGTSLTIQCQVDSQVTMMFWYRQQPGQSLTLIATANQGSEATYESGFVIDKFPISRPNLTFSTLTVSNMSPEDSSIYLCSVEVRIGAFFGQGTRLTVV.

This sequence joins TRBV2 and TRBJ2-7, with TRBD2 matching 12 bases. The CDR3 covers 16 residues. Germline V gives CDR1 SNHLY, CDR2 FYNNEI. The trim removed 6 bases at V and 2 bases at J, leaving 8 bases unmatched. The CDR3 nucleotides read TGTGCCAGCAGGAGACTAGCGGGAGAGGGGGCCTACGAGCAGTACTTC. Translating it yields CASRRLAGEGAYEQYF.

J is TRBJ2-7 and V is TRBV5-5; D remains ambiguous. Germline assignment: CDR1 SGHKS and CDR2 YYEKEE (reference sequence). CDR3 length equals 15 residues. Trimming cost V 2 bases and J 2 bases, with 14 bases left between them. CDR3 sequence (DNA): TGTGCCAGCAGCTTCGGCCGCGGTCCCCCCTACGAGCAGTACTTC. Encoded protein: CASSFGRGPPYEQYF.

This clonotype came up a few times. The chain combines TRBV4-2 with TRBJ2-3; 15 bases align to TRBD2. The CDR3 totals 16 residues. V lost 1 base and J lost 4; bases outside the gene matches: 0. Germline lookup yields CDR1 LGHNA and CDR2 YNFKEQ. The CDR3 region has the DNA TGTGCCAGCAGCCAAGGGACTAGCGGGGGGGCAGATACGCAGTATTTT. It translates to CASSQGTSGGADTQYF.

The table lists this clonotype with a count of one. A much more abundant neighbour one base away suggests this may be a read error. The chain has TRBV14 and TRBJ1-2, with D hard to call. Germline values: CDR1 SGHDN, CDR2 FVKESK. The CDR3 is made up of 17 amino acids. CDR3 sequence reads: CANSPDWTGTSPYGYTF. The CDR3 DNA reads as TGTGCCAACAGCCCTGACTGGACCGGCACTTCACCCTATGGCTACACCTTC.

The chain joins TRBV30 to TRBJ1-2; D is unresolved. The CDR3 is made up of 13 amino acids. Trimming took 0 bases from V and 3 from J, leaving 8 bases between them. Per the germline V gene, CDR1 is GTSNPN and CDR2 is SVGIG (reference sequence). The CDR3 DNA follows: TGTGCCTGGAGTGTACTTGGGCACTATGGCTACACCTTC. This codes for CAWSVLGHYGYTF.

The rearrangement uses TRBV19 and TRBJ2-3, with no clear D. This CDR3 region has 15 residues. Trimming stripped 2 bases from V and 7 bases from J, with 16 bases between. CDR1 is LNHDA, CDR2 SQIVND, per germline (reference sequence). CDR3 DNA: TGTGCCAGTAGTATAATCCCGCCAGAATGGAATACGCAGTATTTT. Its translation: CASSIIPPEWNTQYF.

This clonotype was found a few times. V gene TRBV10-3 combines with J gene TRBJ2-1, with D perhaps assigned TRBD1 or TRBD2 (5 bases each). From germline, CDR1 is ENHRY and CDR2 SYGVKD. Trimming stripped 10 bases from V and 3 bases from J, with 16 bases between. The CDR3 sequence is 14 residues long. CDR3 sequence (DNA): TGTGCCAGAGGGGACCCCGACTACTACAATGAGCAGTTCTTC. Amino acid sequence: CARGDPDYYNEQFF.

This chain uses TRBV9 with TRBJ2-3, with D perhaps given as TRBD1 or TRBD2 (6 bases each). CDR3 length: 15 residues. Trimming took off 4 bases at V and 4 bases at J, with 16 bases between the two ends. Germline V gene sequence: CDR1 SGDLS, CDR2 YYNGEE. The CDR3 reads CASSQNAGGPDTQYF. In DNA, the CDR3 is TGTGCCAGCAGCCAGAATGCCGGGGGCCCAGATACGCAGTATTTT.

This clonotype was found a few times. V gene TRBV12-3 or TRBV12-4 combines with J gene TRBJ2-5; TRBD2 might be the D (5 bases). Trimming cost V 5 bases and J 4 bases, with 20 bases left between them. The CDR3 is 16 amino acids. The DNA for the CDR3 is TGTGCCAGCAGTCAAGTGGTCGATTCGGCGGGAGAGACCCAGTACTTC. As protein: CASSQVVDSAGETQYF.

This clonotype showed up many times. The rearrangement joins TRBV2 to TRBJ2-7; TRBD1 agrees at 8 bases. The J segment lost 6 bases and the V segment lost 5 bases, leaving 12 bases of the junction unmatched. The CDR3 has 15 amino acids. Germline V lookup: CDR1 SNHLY, CDR2 FYNNEI. The CDR3 protein is CASSQSPGQVTEQYF. CDR3 sequence (DNA): TGTGCCAGCAGTCAATCCCCGGGACAGGTAACCGAGCAGTACTTC.

This clonotype was observed a single time. The chain employs TRBV28 and TRBJ2-7; TRBD1 matches 9 bases. This CDR3 is 14 amino acids long. V lost 8 bases, J lost 2 bases, and 7 bases stayed unmatched. CDR1 and CDR2 (germline): MDHEN, SYDVKM. In DNA, the CDR3 is TGTGCCAGCCTCCGACAGGGGGACACCTACGAGCAGTACTTC. Translated: CASLRQGDTYEQYF.

The V and J genes are TRBV20-1 and TRBJ1-2; weak D call: TRBD1 (6 bases). V was pared by 7 bases and J by 2 bases, with 11 bases between. Germline CDR1 DFQATT, CDR2 SNEGSKA (reference sequence). This CDR3 is built from 12 residues. CDR3 amino acids: CSVLTGNYGYTF. CDR3 sequence (DNA): TGCAGTGTCCTCACAGGGAACTATGGCTACACCTTC.